The 7 T cell receptor beta chains given below trace back to one sample, sequenced in a study of cytomegalovirus exposure and HLA in healthy donors. Clones were sequenced by immunoSEQ multiplex PCR, and TCRdb holds only the in-frame ones, with some missing. The repertoire holds tens of thousands of clones, with approximately 94% as singletons. Sequences were obtained from PBMCs. All receptors derive from a woman aged 18-29 years in good health and CMV-seropositive.

The rearrangement links TRBV2 to TRBJ2-2, with D unresolved. Germline CDR1 and CDR2: SNHLY and FYNNEI. The CDR3 runs to 14 residues. V lost 8 bases to trimming and J lost 0 bases, with 10 bases between them. The CDR3 nucleotides are TGTGCCAGCGTTCTTACAGCGAACACCGGGGAGCTGTTTTTT. This codes for CASVLTANTGELFF.

The rearrangement uses TRBV14 and TRBJ2-1; TRBD2 matches at 8 bases. In germline, CDR1 is SGHDN, CDR2 FVKESK. With 3 bases clipped from V and 10 bases from J, the junction kept 5 bases outside the gene matches. The length of the CDR3 is 13 residues. The CDR3 nucleotides are TGTGCCAGCAGCCAGGGACTAGGAAGGGAGCAGTTCTTC. Translated: CASSQGLGREQFF. Combining the CDR3 with reference TRBV14 and TRBJ2-1 gives the whole variable domain EAGVTQFPSHSVIEKGQTVTLRCDPISGHDNLYWYRRVMGKEIKFLLHFVKESKQDESGMPNNRFLAERTGGTYSTLKVQPAELEDSGVYFCASSQGLGREQFFGPGTRLTVL.

The gene calls are TRBV28 and TRBJ1-5, with D possibly TRBD1 on 5 matching bases. This CDR3 spans 15 amino acids. With 4 bases removed from V and 0 bases from J, the gap between germline ends came to 10 bases. Germline CDR1 and CDR2: MDHEN and SYDVKM. The CDR3 is CASSSQGYSNQPQHF. The CDR3 DNA sequence: TGTGCCAGCAGTTCGCAGGGTTATAGCAATCAGCCCCAGCATTTT.

The rearrangement links TRBV2 to TRBJ1-1; D unclear. Germline CDR1 is SNHLY and CDR2 is FYNNEI. V was pared by 8 bases and J by 2 bases, with 18 bases between. The CDR3 is made up of 15 amino acids. The CDR3 DNA sequence: TGTGCCAGCTCTCGGGGTCGGAACCGCAACACTGAAGCTTTCTTT. Amino acid sequence: CASSRGRNRNTEAFF.

The DNA for the CDR3 is TGTGCCAGCAGTCCCGGGACAGGGGTCTCCTACGAGCAGTACTTC. Amino acid sequence: CASSPGTGVSYEQYF. This chain uses TRBV28 with TRBJ2-7; 10 nucleotides agree with TRBD1. With 5 bases clipped from V and 0 bases from J, the junction kept 4 bases outside the gene matches. Germline CDR1 is MDHEN and CDR2 is SYDVKM. The CDR3 is 15 amino acids.

This chain uses TRBV28 with TRBJ2-1; 12 bases line up with TRBD2. The CDR3 sequence is 18 residues long. Germline loops: CDR1 MDHEN, CDR2 SYDVKM. V trimming: 3 bases; J trimming: 6 bases; junction bases outside the gene matches: 12. In DNA, the CDR3 is TGTGCCAGCAGTTTGTTGACTAGCGGGGGCCCCCGTCCCAATGAGCAGTTCTTC. Amino acid sequence: CASSLLTSGGPRPNEQFF.

This clone was seen a single time. The rearrangement joins TRBV14 to TRBJ1-5; 7 bases are a match to TRBD1. After removal of 2 bases from V and 0 bases from J, the junction contained 10 bases not matched to a gene. Germline CDR1 and CDR2: SGHDN and FVKESK. The CDR3 covers 18 residues. CDR3 loop: CASSQLRTGSFSNQPQHF. In DNA, the CDR3 is TGTGCCAGCAGCCAACTCCGGACAGGTTCCTTTAGCAATCAGCCCCAGCATTTT.